What follows is one T cell receptor (beta chain) and its context. This specimen comes from a study of blood T cell repertoires in COVID-19. Study context: The study drew acute and convalescent COVID-19 samples from the United States, Italy and Spain. PBMCs, B-cell-depleted T cells, or T cells were the source of the cDNA or gDNA that made up the material.

Authors' methods: Nucleated cell number was recorded as an estimate derived from reference gene primer amplification. This table comes from immunoSEQ multiplex PCR, and its TCRdb copy is limited to in-frame clones, with some not included. V and J calls and clone size are copied from that table; D and trimming were computed from the DNA. The repertoire holds about 180,000 clones, with 88% as singletons. This clonotype was sampled from a woman aged 25 to 39 with acute or convalescent COVID-19. The sequencing sample was made of peripheral blood.

This chain's CDR3 is CASSSGSEAFF. For the CDR3, the DNA is TGCGCCAGCAGCTCGGGATCTGAAGCTTTCTTT. The rearrangement links TRBV5-1 to TRBJ1-1, with D unclear. Germline V gene sequence: CDR1 SGHRS, CDR2 YFSETQ. This CDR3 is 11 amino acids long. Trimming took 3 bases from V and 6 from J, leaving 6 bases between them.